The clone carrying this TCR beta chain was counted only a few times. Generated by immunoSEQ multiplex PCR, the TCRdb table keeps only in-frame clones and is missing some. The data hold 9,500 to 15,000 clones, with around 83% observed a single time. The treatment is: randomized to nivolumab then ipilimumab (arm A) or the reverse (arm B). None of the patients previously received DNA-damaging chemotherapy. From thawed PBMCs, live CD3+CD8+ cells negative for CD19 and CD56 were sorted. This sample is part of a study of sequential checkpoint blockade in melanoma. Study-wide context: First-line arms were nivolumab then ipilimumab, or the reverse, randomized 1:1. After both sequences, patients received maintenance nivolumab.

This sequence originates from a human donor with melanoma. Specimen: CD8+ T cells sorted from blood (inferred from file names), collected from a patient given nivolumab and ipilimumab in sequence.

Written as DNA, the CDR3 is TGTGCCAGCAGACTACGGGGTCTCCCCAACTATGGCTACACCTTC. It codes for CASRLRGLPNYGYTF. This chain links TRBV13 with TRBJ1-2, with D unclear. Germline loops: CDR1 PRHDT, CDR2 FYEKMQ (reference sequence). V lost 6 bases, J lost 2 bases, and 16 bases lay in between. There are 15 residues in the CDR3.